These 23 T cell receptor beta chains were all obtained from the same sample, sequenced in a study of blood T cell repertoires in COVID-19. The table came from immunoSEQ multiplex PCR; TCRdb's copy has only in-frame clones and leaves some out. The data contain approximately 100,000 clones, more than 80% of them singletons. The specimen sequenced was peripheral blood. The receptors here all came from a woman aged 55-70 years with acute or convalescent COVID-19.

The J gene is TRBJ1-5, the V gene TRBV7-8, with D possibly TRBD1 on 5 matching bases. V was shortened by 1 base and J by 3 bases, with 16 bases between the two germline ends. Germline CDR1 reads SGHVS; CDR2 reads FQNEAQ. The CDR3 runs 17 residues. The CDR3 sequence: CASSLGLQGRYNQPQHF. The CDR3 DNA sequence: TGTGCCAGCAGCTTAGGATTGCAGGGCAGATACAATCAGCCCCAGCATTTT.

This sequence joins TRBV29-1 and TRBJ1-1; 9 bases map to TRBD1. With V trimmed by 7 bases and J by 0 bases, 3 bases remained unmatched. CDR3 size: 13 residues. CDR1 SQVTM and CDR2 ANQGSEA come from the germline V gene. This chain's CDR3 is CSAGQGMNTEAFF. The CDR3 DNA reads as TGCAGCGCCGGACAGGGGATGAACACTGAAGCTTTCTTT. Full variable domain (missing parts from reference TRBV29-1 and TRBJ1-1): SAVISQKPSRDICQRGTSLTIQCQVDSQVTMMFWYRQQPGQSLTLIATANQGSEATYESGFVIDKFPISRPNLTFSTLTVSNMSPEDSSIYLCSAGQGMNTEAFFGQGTRLTVV.

The chain uses TRBV3-1 (or the pseudogene TRBV3-2) and TRBJ2-5; 15 nucleotides match TRBD2. The CDR3 has 17 amino acids. Germline V gene data show CDR1 as LGHDT and CDR2 as YNNKEL (reference sequence). Trimming took 3 bases from V and 4 from J; bases not matched to a gene: 6. CDR3 in amino acids: CASSQRTSGRGGETQYF. The CDR3 DNA is TGTGCCAGCAGCCAGCGGACTAGCGGGAGGGGCGGAGAGACCCAGTACTTC.

The chain employs TRBV28 and TRBJ2-1; weak D call: TRBD2 (5 bases). The CDR3 runs 16 residues. Germline CDR1 is MDHEN and CDR2 is SYDVKM. V lost 8 bases to trimming and J lost 2 bases, with 19 bases between them. Here the CDR3 DNA reads TGTGCCAGCGGTACTCGACGGACTGCCGCCTACAATGAGCAGTTCTTC. Protein product: CASGTRRTAAYNEQFF.

The chain combines TRBV6-5 with TRBJ2-1; 7 bases match TRBD2. The germline V gene encodes CDR1 MNHEY and CDR2 SVGAGI. This CDR3 has 14 residues. V shed 8 bases and J 2 bases; nucleotides not matched to a gene: 6. The CDR3 region has the DNA TGTGCCAGCGACTATAGCGGGCCCTACAATGAGCAGTTCTTC. Protein sequence: CASDYSGPYNEQFF.

The chain links TRBV5-1 to TRBJ1-3; 11 bases agree with TRBD1. The V segment lost 1 base and the J segment 3 bases; nucleotides outside the gene matches: 3. The germline gives CDR1 SGHRS, CDR2 YFSETQ. This CDR3 is built from 16 residues. The CDR3 loop reads CASSLQDRGLGNTIYF. CDR3 DNA sequence: TGCGCCAGCAGCTTGCAGGACAGGGGGCTTGGAAACACCATATATTTT.

The genes are TRBV18 and TRBJ2-1, with D uncertain. V was clipped by 0 bases and J by 4 bases, with 10 bases between them. Germline V gene data show CDR1 as KGHSH and CDR2 as LQKENI. This CDR3 comprises 15 residues. The DNA of the CDR3 is TGTGCCAGCTCACCACCTTCGAGAATGTACAATGAGCAGTTCTTC. This sequence encodes CASSPPSRMYNEQFF.

The chain combines TRBV5-1 with TRBJ2-3, with 12 positions matching TRBD1. The V and J ends lost 5 bases and 3 bases, in that order; junction bases with no gene match: 7. This CDR3 has 16 amino acids. CDR1 SGHRS and CDR2 YFSETQ come from the germline V gene. CDR3 loop: CASSTGTGGATDTQYF. DNA of the CDR3: TGCGCCAGCAGTACCGGGACAGGGGGCGCAACAGATACGCAGTATTTT.

The chain joins TRBV5-8 to TRBJ1-5, with 7 positions matching TRBD1. V gave up 4 bases and J gave up 6 bases; unmatched junction bases: 10. The length of the CDR3 is 15 residues. Germline CDR1 SGHTS, CDR2 YDEGEE. The CDR3 coding sequence is TGTGCCAGCAGCGGAGAGACAGGGCGAAGTCAGCCCCAGCATTTT. Protein: CASSGETGRSQPQHF.

The chain joins TRBV2 to TRBJ2-7; no clear D. The CDR3 contains 14 residues. V was shortened by 6 bases and J by 3 bases, with 15 bases between the two germline ends. The germline gives CDR1 SNHLY, CDR2 FYNNEI. The CDR3 sequence is CASSVQGVGYEQYF. The CDR3 DNA follows: TGTGCCAGCAGCGTACAAGGAGTAGGCTACGAGCAGTACTTC. The complete variable domain, with remaining parts taken from reference TRBV2 and TRBJ2-7, reads EPEVTQTPSHQVTQMGQEVILRCVPISNHLYFYWYRQILGQKVEFLVSFYNNEISEKSEIFDDQFSVERPDGSNFTLKIRSTKLEDSAMYFCASSVQGVGYEQYFGPGTRLTVT.

The chain has TRBV3-1 (or the pseudogene TRBV3-2) and TRBJ2-4, with unresolved D. The germline gives CDR1 LGHDT, CDR2 YNNKEL (reference sequence). This CDR3 contains 15 residues. Trimming pared 0 bases from V and 7 bases from J, leaving 13 bases between. CDR3 amino acids: CASSQDLFRENIQYF. The DNA of the CDR3 is TGTGCCAGCAGCCAAGATCTTTTCCGTGAGAACATTCAGTACTTC.

The chain couples TRBV7-6 to TRBJ2-7; possibly TRBD1 for D (6 bases). The germline V and J ends were trimmed by 5 bases and 2 bases, with 19 bases remaining between them. CDR1 is SGHVS, CDR2 FNYEAQ, per germline. The CDR3 spans 16 residues. The CDR3 region is CASSGKARGTAYEQYF. CDR3 nucleotide sequence: TGTGCCAGCAGCGGAAAGGCCAGGGGAACAGCCTACGAGCAGTACTTC. Combining the CDR3 with reference TRBV7-6 and TRBJ2-7 gives the whole variable domain GAGVSQSPRYKVTKRGQDVALRCDPISGHVSLYWYRQALGQGPEFLTYFNYEAQQDKSGLPNDRFSAERPEGSISTLTIQRTEQRDSAMYRCASSGKARGTAYEQYFGPGTRLTVT.

This chain uses TRBV27 with TRBJ2-1, with 9 bases lining up with TRBD1. J was trimmed by 4 bases and V by 6 bases; bases with no gene match: 4. CDR3 size: 14 residues. Looked up from germline, CDR1 is MNHEY and CDR2 is SMNVEV (reference sequence). In DNA form, the CDR3 reads TGTGCCAGCAGCCGGACAGGGGATTACAATGAGCAGTTCTTC. This gives the protein CASSRTGDYNEQFF.

This rearrangement joins TRBV2 to TRBJ1-2; no firm D call. Trimming removed 0 bases from V and 7 bases from J, with 9 bases in between. CDR1 and CDR2 from the germline V gene are SNHLY and FYNNEI. The CDR3 is 13 residues long. CDR3 loop: CASSEALATGYTF. Here the CDR3 DNA reads TGTGCCAGCAGTGAAGCCCTGGCAACTGGCTACACCTTC.

This clone was observed many times. The chain carries TRBV30 and TRBJ1-5; TRBD1 might be the D (5 bases). The CDR3 spans 14 residues. V was shortened by 1 base and J by 4 bases, with 11 bases between the two germline ends. Germline V gives CDR1 GTSNPN, CDR2 SVGIG (reference sequence). This CDR3 reads CAWSGLGANQPQHF. The CDR3 DNA is TGTGCCTGGAGTGGCTTAGGGGCGAATCAGCCCCAGCATTTT.

The V and J genes are TRBV5-1 and TRBJ2-5, with 12 bases aligning to TRBD2. Germline V gives CDR1 SGHRS, CDR2 YFSETQ. V lost 4 bases and J lost 5; bases outside the gene matches: 6. This CDR3 has 15 amino acids. The CDR3, as DNA: TGCGCCAGCAGCCAAGGACTAGCGGGATTGGAGACCCAGTACTTC. The encoded protein is CASSQGLAGLETQYF. The complete variable domain, with remaining parts taken from reference TRBV5-1 and TRBJ2-5, reads KAGVTQTPRYLIKTRGQQVTLSCSPISGHRSVSWYQQTPGQGLQFLFEYFSETQRNKGNFPGRFSGRQFSNSRSEMNVSTLELGDSALYLCASSQGLAGLETQYFGPGTRLLVL.

This clone occurred once. V usage is TRBV7-9 and J usage is TRBJ2-3; the D gene is possibly TRBD1 (5 bases). This CDR3 is built from 14 residues. Deletions cut 2 bases from V and 4 bases from J, with 10 bases between. CDR1 and CDR2 from the germline V gene are SEHNR and FQNEAQ (reference sequence). The CDR3 is CASSLWTSADTQYF. For the CDR3, the DNA is TGTGCCAGCAGCTTATGGACATCGGCAGATACGCAGTATTTT.

The V and J genes are TRBV6-5 and TRBJ2-2, with 7 nucleotides matching TRBD2. The CDR3 runs 15 residues. V shed 11 bases, J shed 2 bases, and the junction held 11 bases outside the gene matches. Per germline, CDR1 MNHEY and CDR2 SVGAGI. Here the CDR3 DNA reads TGTGCCTCCGCCTGGGAGGGAGGCAACACCGGGGAGCTGTTTTTT. It is translated as CASAWEGGNTGELFF.

V usage is TRBV6-5 and J usage is TRBJ1-5; 9 bases match TRBD1. V gave up 5 bases and J gave up 2 bases; unmatched junction bases: 1. Germline lookup yields CDR1 MNHEY and CDR2 SVGAGI. The CDR3 covers 14 residues. CDR3 sequence reads: CASSRDRGNQPQHF. As DNA, the CDR3 is TGTGCCAGCAGTCGGGACAGGGGCAATCAGCCCCAGCATTTT.

The chain links TRBV4-2 to TRBJ2-3; TRBD2 aligns across 14 bases. In germline, CDR1 is LGHNA, CDR2 YNFKEQ. The CDR3 is made up of 18 amino acids. J lost 6 bases, V lost 0 bases, and 8 bases had no gene match. The CDR3 DNA sequence: TGTGCCAGCAGCCAAGACGGGACTAGCGGGAGTAGTGCGGATACGCAGTATTTT. As protein: CASSQDGTSGSSADTQYF.

This chain links TRBV28 with TRBJ1-2; TRBD1 is a possible D gene (5 bases). The CDR3 consists of 15 residues. Per the germline V gene, CDR1 is MDHEN and CDR2 is SYDVKM. V lost 2 bases and J 4 bases, leaving 14 bases between the germline ends. CDR3: CASSLQQDVVYGYTF. DNA of the CDR3: TGTGCCAGCAGTTTACAACAGGATGTCGTCTATGGCTACACCTTC.

This clone was found a few times. CDR3 residues: CSVEDKGVDYGYTF. CDR3 DNA sequence: TGCAGCGTTGAAGATAAAGGGGTCGACTATGGCTACACCTTC. The rearrangement joins TRBV29-1 to TRBJ1-2, with a tentative D call TRBD1 (5 bases). The CDR3 runs to 14 residues. Germline V gene lookup returns CDR1 SQVTM and CDR2 ANQGSEA. V was clipped by 0 bases and J by 3 bases, with 11 bases between them.

The chain links TRBV18 to TRBJ1-4, with no clear D. CDR3 length equals 12 residues. With 3 bases removed from V and 7 bases from J, the gap between germline ends came to 6 bases. CDR1 and CDR2 from the germline V gene are KGHSH and LQKENI. For the CDR3, the DNA is TGTGCCAGCTCACCTAATAGTGAAAAACTGTTTTTT. Translation: CASSPNSEKLFF. Variable domain in full (rest from reference TRBV18 and TRBJ1-4): NAGVMQNPRHLVRRRGQEARLRCSPMKGHSHVYWYRQLPEEGLKFMVYLQKENIIDESGMPKERFSAEFPKEGPSILRIQQVVRGDSAAYFCASSPNSEKLFFGSGTQLSVL.